This TCR beta chain was captured in a study of blood T cell repertoires in COVID-19. Overall study: Some COVID-19 samples were acute and others convalescent; all came from the United States, Italy and Spain. In each case, the material was cDNA or gDNA derived from T cells, B-cell-depleted T cells, or PBMCs.

Germline CDR1 MNHEY, CDR2 SMNVEV (reference sequence). The length of the CDR3 is 16 residues. The V gene lost 4 bases and the J gene lost 2 bases, with 16 bases spanning the gap. Original analysis: Counts of nucleated cells, estimated from reference gene primer amplification, were obtained. TCRdb's copy holds only in-frame clones and misses some; the assay was immunoSEQ multiplex PCR. That table supplies the V and J calls and clone size; D and trimming were determined from the DNA. Here the sample spans around 100,000 clones, more than 75% being singletons. The TCR was taken from a human donor in a cohort sampled during active COVID-19. Sequences were obtained from peripheral blood. J is TRBJ2-3 and V is TRBV27, with D perhaps TRBD1 (6 bases). As DNA, the CDR3 is TGTGCCAGCAGTTACCCCGACAGGACCTTCACAGATACGCAGTATTTT. This gives the protein CASSYPDRTFTDTQYF.